Listed below are T cell receptor beta chains from one sample, sequenced in a study of shared clonotypes between healthy human individuals. Only in-frame clones appear in the TCRdb table, and some are missing; sequencing was by immunoSEQ multiplex PCR. Among hundreds of thousands of clones listed, around 78% were seen once. The material sequenced was memory CD4+ T cells sorted from blood. The source of these receptors is a woman aged 25 to 39 in good health. The CDR3 runs from the conserved cysteine through the conserved F or W. D genes are given only for firm matches. Clone size, where shown, is once, few, many, or a class for clones that have expanded.

j_call,v_call,clone_size,d_call,cdr3_aa,cdr3_nt
TRBJ2-3,TRBV7-9,many,TRBD2,CASSPGLALSTDTQYF,TGTGCCAGCAGCCCAGGACTAGCGCTTAGCACAGATACGCAGTATTTT
TRBJ2-2,TRBV5-1,NA,TRBD2,CASSLLAGADTGELFF,TGCGCCAGCAGCTTGCTTGCGGGAGCGGACACCGGGGAGCTGTTTTTT
TRBJ2-5,TRBV7-8,few,NA,CASSPNGGQETQYF,TGTGCCAGCAGCCCCAATGGTGGTCAAGAGACCCAGTACTTC
TRBJ1-1,TRBV11-3,few,NA,CASSQSGLNTEAFF,TGTGCCAGCAGCCAGAGCGGGCTTAACACTGAAGCTTTCTTT
TRBJ2-7,TRBV29-1,NA,NA,CSVYGSRSPREQYF,TGCAGCGTTTATGGGTCGAGATCCCCTCGTGAGCAGTACTTC
TRBJ2-3,TRBV28,NA,NA,CASSLSDRYTDTQYF,TGTGCCAGCAGTTTATCCGACAGGTACACAGATACGCAGTATTTT
TRBJ2-1,TRBV7-3,NA,NA,CASSLAISGSGNEQFF,TGTGCCAGCAGCTTAGCAATTTCCGGGAGCGGCAATGAGCAGTTCTTC
TRBJ2-7,TRBV7-9,NA,NA,CASSLGSGNTYEQYF,TGTGCCAGCAGCTTAGGGTCCGGGAACACCTACGAGCAGTACTTC
TRBJ1-2,TRBV11-2,NA,NA,CASSQGTPERVYGYTF,TGTGCCAGCAGCCAAGGGACTCCGGAACGGGTCTATGGCTACACCTTC
TRBJ2-1,TRBV27,NA,TRBD1,CASSKQNTGTGVRDEQFF,TGTGCCAGCAGCAAACAAAACACCGGGACAGGGGTTAGAGATGAGCAGTTCTTC
TRBJ1-1,TRBV27,NA,NA,CASSLREQNTEAFF,TGTGCCAGCAGTTTGAGGGAACAGAACACTGAAGCTTTCTTT
TRBJ2-4,TRBV30,few,NA,CAWSPPGRPKNIQYF,TGTGCCTGGAGTCCCCCAGGACGACCCAAAAACATTCAGTACTTC
TRBJ2-2,TRBV11-2,NA,TRBD2,CASSFEGTSATGELFF,TGTGCCAGCAGCTTTGAGGGGACTAGCGCTACCGGGGAGCTGTTTTTT
TRBJ2-3,TRBV27,NA,NA,CASSLRGGYRETQADTQYF,TGTGCCAGCAGTTTGAGGGGTGGGTACCGGGAGACTCAGGCAGATACGCAGTATTTT
TRBJ2-1,TRBV5-1,NA,TRBD2,CASSLGGLAGGDYNEQFF,TGCGCCAGCAGCTTGGGTGGACTAGCGGGAGGAGACTACAATGAGCAGTTCTTC
TRBJ1-1,TRBV10-3,NA,NA,CAISALQNTEAFF,TGTGCCATCAGTGCGTTGCAGAACACTGAAGCTTTCTTT
TRBJ2-3,TRBV6-1,NA,NA,CASSAVGGGGTDTQYF,TGTGCCAGCAGTGCAGTGGGGGGAGGTGGCACAGATACGCAGTATTTT
TRBJ1-3,TRBV7-9,NA,TRBD1,CASSKGQGSSGNTIYF,TGTGCCAGCAGCAAAGGACAGGGAAGCTCTGGAAACACCATATATTTT
TRBJ2-1,TRBV25-1,many,TRBD2,CASSLSAGVTYNEQFF,TGTGCCAGCAGTCTCTCGGCGGGAGTAACCTACAATGAGCAGTTCTTC
TRBJ1-5,TRBV2,NA,NA,CASSGLEDFNQPQHF,TGTGCCAGCAGTGGTCTCGAGGATTTCAATCAGCCCCAGCATTTT
TRBJ2-1,TRBV4-2,NA,TRBD2,CASSQDGLAGSNEQFF,TGTGCCAGCAGCCAAGATGGACTAGCGGGAAGTAATGAGCAGTTCTTC
TRBJ1-4,TRBV11-2,few,TRBD1,CASSGTVGPTTNEKLFF,TGTGCCAGCTCCGGGACAGTGGGGCCTACAACTAATGAAAAACTGTTTTTT
TRBJ1-1,TRBV6-5,few,TRBD1,CASSYAGQGGNTEAFF,TGTGCCAGCAGTTACGCCGGACAGGGGGGGAACACTGAAGCTTTCTTT
TRBJ1-1,TRBV14,NA,TRBD1,CASARRGRGGASTEAFF,TGTGCCAGCGCTCGCAGGGGGCGCGGTGGGGCATCCACTGAAGCTTTCTTT
TRBJ2-7,TRBV19,NA,TRBD2,CASRLAGGPHEQYF,TGTGCCAGTAGACTAGCGGGAGGGCCCCACGAGCAGTACTTC
TRBJ2-2,TRBV11-2,many,NA,CASSLEGLGRGLTGELFF,TGTGCCAGCAGCTTAGAGGGGTTAGGGAGAGGTCTCACCGGGGAGCTGTTTTTT
TRBJ2-1,TRBV28,NA,TRBD2,CASRWKLAGFRGYNEQFF,TGTGCCAGCAGGTGGAAGTTAGCGGGCTTTCGAGGTTACAATGAGCAGTTCTTC
TRBJ2-3,TRBV15,once,TRBD1,CATSRDGQGGTDTQYF,TGTGCCACCAGCAGAGATGGACAGGGGGGCACAGATACGCAGTATTTT
TRBJ2-5,TRBV7-8,few,TRBD2,CASSLGGLGEETQYF,TGTGCCAGCAGCCTAGGAGGACTAGGCGAGGAGACCCAGTACTTC
TRBJ1-4,TRBV18,NA,NA,CASSPETSEEKLFF,TGTGCCAGCTCACCTGAAACCAGCGAAGAAAAACTGTTTTTT
TRBJ2-1,TRBV11-3,NA,NA,CASSMGKYNEQFF,TGTGCCAGCAGTATGGGTAAATACAATGAGCAGTTCTTC
TRBJ1-1,TRBV7-3,once,NA,CASSRESTGINTEAFF,TGTGCCAGCAGCCGAGAATCGACAGGAATCAACACTGAAGCTTTCTTT
TRBJ1-1,TRBV9,NA,NA,CASSVFVGAEAFF,TGTGCCAGCAGCGTATTCGTAGGGGCTGAAGCTTTCTTT
TRBJ1-1,TRBV6-6,once,NA,CASSGWGVTNTEAFF,TGTGCCAGCAGTGGCTGGGGCGTTACGAACACTGAAGCTTTCTTT
TRBJ2-5,TRBV11-2,NA,TRBD1,CASSPIGQGAGKTQYF,TGTGCCAGCAGCCCGATCGGGCAGGGGGCGGGGAAGACCCAGTACTTC
TRBJ2-2,TRBV5-4,NA,NA,CASSLSGMVDTGELFF,TGTGCCAGCAGCTTGTCAGGGATGGTGGACACCGGGGAGCTGTTTTTT
TRBJ1-1,TRBV19,NA,NA,CASSIDLSSGRGREAFF,TGTGCCAGTAGTATAGATCTATCTTCCGGTCGTGGCCGAGAAGCTTTCTTT
TRBJ2-6,TRBV29-1,NA,NA,CSVSGANVLTF,TGCAGCGTTTCTGGGGCCAACGTCCTGACTTTC
TRBJ2-7,TRBV7-9,NA,NA,CASSLGWDGEQYF,TGTGCCAGCAGCTTAGGATGGGACGGCGAGCAGTACTTC
TRBJ1-2,TRBV10-3,many,TRBD1,CAIRAGQGPYGYTF,TGTGCCATCAGAGCGGGACAGGGACCCTATGGCTACACCTTC